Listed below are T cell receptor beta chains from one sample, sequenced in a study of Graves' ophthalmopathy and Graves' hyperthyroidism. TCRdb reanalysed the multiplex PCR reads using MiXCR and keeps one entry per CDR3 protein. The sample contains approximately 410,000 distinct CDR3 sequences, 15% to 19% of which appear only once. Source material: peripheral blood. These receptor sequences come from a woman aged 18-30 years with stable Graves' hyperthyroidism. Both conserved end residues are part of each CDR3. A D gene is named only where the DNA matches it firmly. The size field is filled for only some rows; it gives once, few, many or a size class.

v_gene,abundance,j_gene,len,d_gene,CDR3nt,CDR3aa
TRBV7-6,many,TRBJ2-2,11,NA,TGTGCCAGCTCTTTACGCGGGGAGCTGTTTTTT,CASSLRGELFF
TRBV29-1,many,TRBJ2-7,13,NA,TGCAGCGTTACGTCAGGGGAGGGAAAGGAGCAGTACTTC,CSVTSGEGKEQYF
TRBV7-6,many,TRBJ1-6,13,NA,TGTGCCAGCAGCGCCGGGCCTAATTCACCCCTCCACTTT,CASSAGPNSPLHF
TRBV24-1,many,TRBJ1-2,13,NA,TGTGCCACCAGTGATTGGGAGGACTATGGCTACACCTTC,CATSDWEDYGYTF
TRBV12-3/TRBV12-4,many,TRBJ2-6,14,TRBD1,TGTGCCAGCCTTCAGGGGGCTGGGGCCAACGTCCTGACTTTC,CASLQGAGANVLTF
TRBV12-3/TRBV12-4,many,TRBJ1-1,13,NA,TGTGCCAGCAGTCTTAACAGGAACACTGAAGCTTTCTTT,CASSLNRNTEAFF
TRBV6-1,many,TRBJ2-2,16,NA,TGTGCCAGCAGTGAGCCCTTGTTCGCTAGCACCGGGGAGCTGTTTTTT,CASSEPLFASTGELFF
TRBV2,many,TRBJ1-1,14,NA,TGTGCCAGCAGGTCAGGGGCTTTGAACACTGAAGCTTTCTTT,CASRSGALNTEAFF
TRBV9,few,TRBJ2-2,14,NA,TGTGCCAGCAGCATATCCCCGAACACCGGGGAGCTGTTTTTT,CASSISPNTGELFF
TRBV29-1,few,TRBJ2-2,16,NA,TGCAGCGTTGAAGGCAGTAGGACATTGGGGACCGGGGAGCTGTTTTTT,CSVEGSRTLGTGELFF
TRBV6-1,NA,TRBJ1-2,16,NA,TGTGCCAGCAGTGAAATAAGGAGGGCGAATATATATGGCTACACCTTC,CASSEIRRANIYGYTF
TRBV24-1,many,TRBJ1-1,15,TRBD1,TGTGCCACCAGTGCTACCGGGACAGGGGGCACTGAAGCTTTCTTT,CATSATGTGGTEAFF
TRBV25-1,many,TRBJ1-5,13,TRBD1,TGTGCCAGCAGTTCCCTTGGGGACAGACCCCAGCATTTT,CASSSLGDRPQHF
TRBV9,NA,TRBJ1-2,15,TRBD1,TGTGCCAGCAGCCCTGGGACAGTGAGGAACTATGGCTACACCTTC,CASSPGTVRNYGYTF
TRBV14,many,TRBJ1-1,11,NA,TGTGCCAGCCGGGGGTTCTCTGAAGCTTTCTTT,CASRGFSEAFF
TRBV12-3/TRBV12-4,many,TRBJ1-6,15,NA,TGTGCCAGCTCTTACAGGGCTACTATAAATTCACCCCTCCACTTT,CASSYRATINSPLHF
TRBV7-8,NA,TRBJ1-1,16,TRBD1,TGTGCCAGCAGCCCAGGGGGACAAGGACTGAACACTGAAGCTTTCTTT,CASSPGGQGLNTEAFF
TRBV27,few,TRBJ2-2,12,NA,TGTGCCAGCAGATCACTAACCGGGGAGCTGTTTTTT,CASRSLTGELFF
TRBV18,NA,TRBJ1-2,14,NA,TGTGCCAGCTCACCGCTGAGGGGCGTCCATGGCTACACCTTC,CASSPLRGVHGYTF
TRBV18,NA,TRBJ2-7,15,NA,TGTGCCAGCTCACCAGCGGCCAGCCTAACCTACGAGCAGTACTTC,CASSPAASLTYEQYF
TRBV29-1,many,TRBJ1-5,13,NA,TGCAGCGTCCGCGAGTATAGCAATCAGCCCCAGCATTTT,CSVREYSNQPQHF
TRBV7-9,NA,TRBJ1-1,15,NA,TGTGCCAGCAGCCCCTCGTCGTTGGGGGACACTGAAGCTTTCTTT,CASSPSSLGDTEAFF
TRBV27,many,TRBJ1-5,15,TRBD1,TGTGCCAGCAGTTCGCGTACAGGGGGTATCCCGCCCCAGCATTTT,CASSSRTGGIPPQHF
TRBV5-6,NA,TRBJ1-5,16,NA,TGTGCCAGCAGCTTCCGGACGGGGGTGAGCAATCAGCCCCAGCATTTT,CASSFRTGVSNQPQHF
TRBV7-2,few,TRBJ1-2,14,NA,TGTGCCAGCAGCTTAGTGGGGAGGGGTGGCGGCTACACCTTC,CASSLVGRGGGYTF
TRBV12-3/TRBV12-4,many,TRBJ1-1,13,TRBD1,TGTGCCAGCAGGGACAGGGCGATCACTGAAGCTTTCTTT,CASRDRAITEAFF
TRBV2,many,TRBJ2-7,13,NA,TGTGCCAGCAGTGAAGCGCGCGTGGGCGAGCAGTACTTC,CASSEARVGEQYF
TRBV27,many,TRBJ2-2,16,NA,NA,CATKPRGAPWPGSCFF
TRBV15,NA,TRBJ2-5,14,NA,TGTGCCACCAGCAATAGCGGCGAACAAGAGACCCAGTACTTC,CATSNSGEQETQYF
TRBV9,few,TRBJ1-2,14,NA,TGTGCCAGCAGCGCTGACACCTTTAACTATGGCTACACCTTC,CASSADTFNYGYTF
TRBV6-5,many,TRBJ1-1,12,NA,TGTGCCAGCAGTTGGACGAAGGCTGAAGCTTTCTTT,CASSWTKAEAFF
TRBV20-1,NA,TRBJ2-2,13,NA,TGCAGTGCAGGGGGGGCTGAGACCGGGGAGCTGTTTTTT,CSAGGAETGELFF
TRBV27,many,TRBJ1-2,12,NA,TGTGCCACCTGGGGCGCAGTCTATGGCTACACCTTC,CATWGAVYGYTF
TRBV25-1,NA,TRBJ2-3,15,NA,TGTGCCAGCAGTGCCCTAGGAAGTAGCACAGATACGCAGTATTTT,CASSALGSSTDTQYF
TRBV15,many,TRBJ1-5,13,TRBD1,TGTGCCACCAGCCCAGGGGGAAGGCAGCCCCAGCATTTT,CATSPGGRQPQHF
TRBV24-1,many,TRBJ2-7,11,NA,TGTGCCACCAGTGATCTCTACGAGCAGTACTTC,CATSDLYEQYF
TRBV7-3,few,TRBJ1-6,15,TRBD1,TGTGCCAGCAGCTTAAACAACAGGGGTAATTCACCCCTCCACTTT,CASSLNNRGNSPLHF
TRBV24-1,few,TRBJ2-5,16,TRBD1,TGTGCCACCAGTGACCCACAGGGGTCCTTCCAAGAGACCCAGTACTTC,CATSDPQGSFQETQYF
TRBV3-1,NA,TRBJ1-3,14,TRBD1,TGTGCCAGCAGGAACAGGGGGCAAGGAAACACCATATATTTT,CASRNRGQGNTIYF
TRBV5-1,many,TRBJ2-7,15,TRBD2,TGCGCCAGCAGCTTGTCACTAGCGGGGGCCTACGAGCAGTACTTC,CASSLSLAGAYEQYF
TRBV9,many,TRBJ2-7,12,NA,TGTGCCAGCTCTTTGACCGGGAAAGAGCAGTACTTC,CASSLTGKEQYF
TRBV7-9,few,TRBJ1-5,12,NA,TGTGCCAGCAGCTCCGATTTTCAGCCCCAGCATTTT,CASSSDFQPQHF
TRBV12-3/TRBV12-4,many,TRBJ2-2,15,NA,TGTGCCAGCAGTCTCCGGACACCGAACACCGGGGAGCTGTTTTTT,CASSLRTPNTGELFF
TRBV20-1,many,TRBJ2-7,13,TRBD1,TGCAGTGCCAGGACAGGGGAGGTCCACGAGCAGTACTTC,CSARTGEVHEQYF
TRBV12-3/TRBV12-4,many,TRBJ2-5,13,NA,TGTGCCAGCAGTTTGAGGGTCCAAGAGACCCAGTACTTC,CASSLRVQETQYF
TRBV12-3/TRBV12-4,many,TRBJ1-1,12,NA,TGTGCCAGCGGGGAGCTCGCCACTGAAGCTTTCTTT,CASGELATEAFF
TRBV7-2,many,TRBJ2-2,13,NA,TGTGCCAGCAGCCAGAGAAACACCGGGGAGCTGTTTTTT,CASSQRNTGELFF
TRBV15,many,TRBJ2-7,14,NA,TGTGCCACCAGCAGAAAGGCCAGCTCCTACGAGCAGTACTTC,CATSRKASSYEQYF
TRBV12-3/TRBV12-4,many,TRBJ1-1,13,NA,TGTGCCAGCAGTTTTAAGGGGGGCGGTGGAGCTTTCTTT,CASSFKGGGGAFF
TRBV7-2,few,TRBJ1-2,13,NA,TGTGCCAGCAGCTTAGAACGGACTATGGGGGACACCTTC,CASSLERTMGDTF
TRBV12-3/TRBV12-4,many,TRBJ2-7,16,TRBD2,TGTGCCAGCAGCCCCGGGACTAGCGGGGGACCCTACGAGCAGTACTTC,CASSPGTSGGPYEQYF
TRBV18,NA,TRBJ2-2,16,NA,TGTGCCAGCTCACCACTAGGGGGACCACACACCGGGGAGCTGTTTTTT,CASSPLGGPHTGELFF
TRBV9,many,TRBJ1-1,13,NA,TGTGCCAGCAGCGAGGGGCAGTACACTGAAGCTTTCTTT,CASSEGQYTEAFF
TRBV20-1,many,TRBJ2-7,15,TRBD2,TGCAGTGCTAGAGATTCCTCCGGACTAGCCTACGAGCAGTACTTC,CSARDSSGLAYEQYF